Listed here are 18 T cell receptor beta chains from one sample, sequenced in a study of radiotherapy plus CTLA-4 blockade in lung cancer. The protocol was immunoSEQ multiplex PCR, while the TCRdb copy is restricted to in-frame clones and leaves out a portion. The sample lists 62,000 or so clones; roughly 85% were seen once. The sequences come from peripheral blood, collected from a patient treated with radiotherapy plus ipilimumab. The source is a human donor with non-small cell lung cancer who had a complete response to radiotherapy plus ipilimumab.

In DNA, the CDR3 is TGTGCCAGCAGCCCACGACAGGGGTTGGATTCACCCCTCCACTTT. Translated: CASSPRQGLDSPLHF. This chain uses TRBV27 with TRBJ1-6, with 8 bases aligning to TRBD1. The CDR3 consists of 15 residues. Germline values: CDR1 MNHEY, CDR2 SMNVEV (reference sequence). V lost 6 bases to trimming and J lost 8 bases; unmatched junction nucleotides: 9.

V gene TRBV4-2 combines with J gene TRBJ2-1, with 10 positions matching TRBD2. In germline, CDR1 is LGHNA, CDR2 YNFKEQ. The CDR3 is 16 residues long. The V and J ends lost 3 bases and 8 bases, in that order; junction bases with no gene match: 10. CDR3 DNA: TGTGCCAGCAGCCACTCCGAAGCGGGGGGGGTCGATGAGCAGTTCTTC. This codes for CASSHSEAGGVDEQFF.

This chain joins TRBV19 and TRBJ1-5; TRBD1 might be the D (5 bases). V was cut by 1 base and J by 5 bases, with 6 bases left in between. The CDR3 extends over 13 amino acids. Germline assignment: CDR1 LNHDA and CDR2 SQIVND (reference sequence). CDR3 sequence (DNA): TGTGCCAGTAGTATAGCAGGGCATCAGCCCCAGCATTTT. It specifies CASSIAGHQPQHF.

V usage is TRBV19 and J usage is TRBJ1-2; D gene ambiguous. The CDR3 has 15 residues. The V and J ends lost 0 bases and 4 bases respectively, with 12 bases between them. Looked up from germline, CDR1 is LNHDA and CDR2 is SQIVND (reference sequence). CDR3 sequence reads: CASSIEFKTSYGYTF. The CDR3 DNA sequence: TGTGCCAGTAGTATAGAGTTCAAGACTAGCTATGGCTACACCTTC.

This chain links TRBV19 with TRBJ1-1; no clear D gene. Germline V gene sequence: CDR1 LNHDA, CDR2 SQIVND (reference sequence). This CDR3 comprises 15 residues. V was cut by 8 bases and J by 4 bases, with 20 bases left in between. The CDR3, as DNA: TGTGCCAGTTCCTATAGATCGCGACCGGGCACTGAAGCTTTCTTT. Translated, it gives CASSYRSRPGTEAFF. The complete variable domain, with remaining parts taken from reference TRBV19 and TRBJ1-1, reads DGGITQSPKYLFRKEGQNVTLSCEQNLNHDAMYWYRQDPGQGLRLIYYSQIVNDFQKGDIAEGYSVSREKKESFPLTVTSAQKNPTAFYLCASSYRSRPGTEAFFGQGTRLTVV.

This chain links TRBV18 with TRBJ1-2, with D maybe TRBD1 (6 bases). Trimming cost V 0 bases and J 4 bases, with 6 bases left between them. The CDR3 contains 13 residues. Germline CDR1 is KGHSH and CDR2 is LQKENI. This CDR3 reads CASSPPDSYGYTF. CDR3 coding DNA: TGTGCCAGCTCACCACCGGACAGCTATGGCTACACCTTC.

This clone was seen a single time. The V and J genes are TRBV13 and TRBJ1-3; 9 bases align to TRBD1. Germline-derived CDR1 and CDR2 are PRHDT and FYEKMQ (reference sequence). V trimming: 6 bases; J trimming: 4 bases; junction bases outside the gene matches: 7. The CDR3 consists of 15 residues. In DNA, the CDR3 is TGTGCCAGCAGTTCCGGACAGGGGAAGGGAAACACCATATATTTT. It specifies CASSSGQGKGNTIYF.

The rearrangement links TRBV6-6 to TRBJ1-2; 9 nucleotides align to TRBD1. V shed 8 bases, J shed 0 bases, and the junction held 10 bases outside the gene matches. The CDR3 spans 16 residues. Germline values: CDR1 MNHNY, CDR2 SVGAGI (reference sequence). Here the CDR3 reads CASYRQGGSPNYGYTF. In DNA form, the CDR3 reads TGTGCCAGCTATCGACAGGGGGGATCTCCTAACTATGGCTACACCTTC.

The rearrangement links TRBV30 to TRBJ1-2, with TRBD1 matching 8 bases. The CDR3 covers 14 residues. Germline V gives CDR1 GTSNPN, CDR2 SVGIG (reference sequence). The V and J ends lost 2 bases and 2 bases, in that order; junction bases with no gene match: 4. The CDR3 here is CAWSRDRSNYGYTF. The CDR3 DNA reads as TGTGCCTGGAGTCGGGACAGGTCGAACTATGGCTACACCTTC.

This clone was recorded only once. The CDR3 nucleotides are TGTGCCAGCAGTCCAGGGACAGGGACAAGCGGCTATGGCTACACCTTC. Protein sequence: CASSPGTGTSGYGYTF. The V gene is TRBV27, the J gene TRBJ1-2; 9 bases are a match to TRBD1. Trimming took 5 bases from V and 4 from J; bases not matched to a gene: 11. Germline-derived CDR1 and CDR2 are MNHEY and SMNVEV (reference sequence). The CDR3 consists of 16 residues.

The CDR3 bases are TGTGCCAGCAGTTCCACCGTCACTGAAGCTTTCTTT. Translation: CASSSTVTEAFF. This rearrangement joins TRBV27 to TRBJ1-1; no firm D call. The germline V gene encodes CDR1 MNHEY and CDR2 SMNVEV (reference sequence). Trimming took off 4 bases at V and 4 bases at J, with 7 bases between the two ends. The CDR3 spans 12 residues.

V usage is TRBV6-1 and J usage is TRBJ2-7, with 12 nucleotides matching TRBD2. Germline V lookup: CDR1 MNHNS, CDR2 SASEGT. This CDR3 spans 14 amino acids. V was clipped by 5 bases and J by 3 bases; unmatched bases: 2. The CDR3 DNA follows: TGTGCCAGCAGTCTAGCGGGGGGGCGCTACGAGCAGTACTTC. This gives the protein CASSLAGGRYEQYF.

The CDR3 sequence: CASSEGGGTGELFF. DNA of the CDR3: TGTGCCAGCAGTGAAGGCGGTGGAACCGGGGAGCTGTTTTTT. This sequence joins TRBV2 and TRBJ2-2; D ambiguous. Germline values: CDR1 SNHLY, CDR2 FYNNEI. The CDR3 is 14 residues long. V dropped 1 base and J dropped 5 bases, with 8 bases sitting between them.

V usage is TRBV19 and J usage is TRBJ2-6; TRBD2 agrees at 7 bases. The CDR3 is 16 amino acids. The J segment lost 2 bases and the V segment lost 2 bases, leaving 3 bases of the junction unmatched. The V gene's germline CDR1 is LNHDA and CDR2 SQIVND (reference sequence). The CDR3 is CASSISGVTGANVLTF. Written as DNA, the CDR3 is TGTGCCAGTAGTATAAGCGGGGTCACTGGGGCCAACGTCCTGACTTTC.

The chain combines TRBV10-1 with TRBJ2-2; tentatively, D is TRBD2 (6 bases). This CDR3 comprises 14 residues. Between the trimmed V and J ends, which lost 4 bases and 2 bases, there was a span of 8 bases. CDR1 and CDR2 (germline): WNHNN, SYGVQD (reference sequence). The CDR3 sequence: CASSAAGNTGELFF. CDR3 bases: TGCGCCAGCAGTGCTGCGGGAAACACCGGGGAGCTGTTTTTT.

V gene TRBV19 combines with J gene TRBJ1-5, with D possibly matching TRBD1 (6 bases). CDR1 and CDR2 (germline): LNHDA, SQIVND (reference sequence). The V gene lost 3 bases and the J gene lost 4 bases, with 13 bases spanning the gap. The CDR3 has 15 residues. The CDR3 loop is CASSISGTTNQPQHF. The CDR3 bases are TGTGCCAGTAGTATCTCCGGGACAACAAATCAGCCCCAGCATTTT.

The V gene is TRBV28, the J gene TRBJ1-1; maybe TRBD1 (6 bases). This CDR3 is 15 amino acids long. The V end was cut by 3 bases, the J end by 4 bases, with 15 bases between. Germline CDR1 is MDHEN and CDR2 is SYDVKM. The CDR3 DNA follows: TGTGCCAGCAGTTTTGGGGGGCAGGCAGTCACTGAAGCTTTCTTT. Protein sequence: CASSFGGQAVTEAFF. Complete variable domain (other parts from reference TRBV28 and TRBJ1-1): DVKVTQSSRYLVKRTGEKVFLECVQDMDHENMFWYRQDPGLGLRLIYFSYDVKMKEKGDIPEGYSVSREKKERFSLILESASTNQTSMYLCASSFGGQAVTEAFFGQGTRLTVV.

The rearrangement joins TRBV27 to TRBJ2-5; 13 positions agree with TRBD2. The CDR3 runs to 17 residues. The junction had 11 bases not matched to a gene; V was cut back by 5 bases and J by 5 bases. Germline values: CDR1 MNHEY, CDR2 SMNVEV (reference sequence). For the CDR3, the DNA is TGTGCCAGCAGTAGGAGGACTAGCGGGAGCGGGGGGGAGACCCAGTACTTC. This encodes CASSRRTSGSGGETQYF.